The clone carrying this T cell receptor (beta chain) was seen a handful of times. No antigen is known for it. The authors reverse transcribed all of the isolated RNA, so sequencing captured expressed TCRB transcripts. Some clones are missing from TCRdb's copy, which holds only in-frame ones; the method was immunoSEQ multiplex PCR. In the table there are hundreds of thousands of clones, roughly an eighth of which are singletons. The data belong to a study of beta chain features in type 1 diabetes. Study-level findings and limits: Individuals with type 1 diabetes displayed fewer insertions and more deletions at VDJ junctions. Within each of all four CD4+ subsets, Type 1 diabetes patients had TCRB CDR3s that were moderately but significantly shorter.

V lost 4 bases and J lost 1, with 16 bases in between. The CDR3 totals 16 residues. Germline CDR1 is MGHRA and CDR2 is YSYEKL. The sample taken for sequencing was naive CD4+ T cells from blood. The clonotype comes from a man aged 18 to 30 with type 1 diabetes. V usage is TRBV4-1 and J usage is TRBJ2-5; D may be TRBD2 (5 bases). The CDR3 region has the DNA TGCGCCAGCAGCCCCCCACTGGCGGGCCGCCAAGAGACCCAGTACTTC. Translated, it gives CASSPPLAGRQETQYF.